A single T cell receptor (beta chain) is shown here with its context. No antigen is known for it. The record originates from a study of OX40 agonist ivuxolimab in advanced cancers. Germline CDR1 is SGDLS and CDR2 is YYNGEE. The trim removed 4 bases at V and 8 bases at J, leaving 9 bases unmatched. The CDR3 sequence is 15 residues long. Study results and limitations: Partial responders receiving 0.1-3.0 mg/kg showed among the lowest clonal expansion. Expanded clones were, on average, more numerous in CD8+ T cells than in CD4+.

Sampling times: baseline, cycle 4 day 1, cycle 7 day 1. Using immunoSEQ multiplex PCR, the repertoire was profiled, and TCRdb retains in-frame clones only, with some absent. The sample has 75,000 to 100,000 clones, 86% seen once. The source was CD4+ or CD8+ T cells sorted from blood, collected in a trial of the OX40 agonist ivuxolimab. The rearrangement links TRBV9 to TRBJ1-6; 7 bases agree with TRBD1. This receptor was obtained from an adult with an advanced solid tumor such as melanoma, head and neck, liver or kidney cancer. The CDR3 here is CASSLEEGADSPLHF. The CDR3 nucleotides are TGTGCCAGCAGCCTTGAGGAGGGGGCTGATTCACCCCTCCACTTT. Together with reference TRBV9 and TRBJ1-6, the CDR3 gives the full variable domain: DSGVTQTPKHLITATGQRVTLRCSPRSGDLSVYWYQQSLDQGLQFLIQYYNGEERAKGNILERFSAQQFPDLHSELNLSSLELGDSALYFCASSLEEGADSPLHFGNGTRLTVT.